This T cell receptor (beta chain) was identified in a study of cytomegalovirus exposure and HLA in healthy donors. Study context: The early release's HLA-typed donors yielded 65 million to 85 million unique TCRs.

About this clone itself: The antigen remains undetermined.

The PCR used 60 Vbeta and 13 Jbeta primers. Some clones are missing from TCRdb's copy, which holds only in-frame ones; the method was immunoSEQ multiplex PCR. The sample comprises around 140,000 clones, over 75% of which are singletons, and approximately 2.4% rests with the top ten. Broader study findings: A later analysis found most CMV-associated TCR beta chains apparently HLA-restricted. In a later analysis, a genetic analysis reported fewer productive-TCR N-insertions in an Asian-associated ancestry cluster than the cohort average.

From germline, CDR1 is SEHNR and CDR2 FQNEAQ (reference sequence). The CDR3 runs 16 residues. The V end lost 5 bases, the J end lost 5 bases, and 18 bases lay between the germline ends. The receptor was isolated from a male donor in good health and CMV-seronegative. What was sequenced was PBMCs. This sequence joins TRBV7-9 and TRBJ1-4; D not resolved. In DNA form, the CDR3 reads TGTGCCAGCAGCCCTTCCCCACTCGGTCGGAATGAAAAACTGTTTTTT. It is translated as CASSPSPLGRNEKLFF.